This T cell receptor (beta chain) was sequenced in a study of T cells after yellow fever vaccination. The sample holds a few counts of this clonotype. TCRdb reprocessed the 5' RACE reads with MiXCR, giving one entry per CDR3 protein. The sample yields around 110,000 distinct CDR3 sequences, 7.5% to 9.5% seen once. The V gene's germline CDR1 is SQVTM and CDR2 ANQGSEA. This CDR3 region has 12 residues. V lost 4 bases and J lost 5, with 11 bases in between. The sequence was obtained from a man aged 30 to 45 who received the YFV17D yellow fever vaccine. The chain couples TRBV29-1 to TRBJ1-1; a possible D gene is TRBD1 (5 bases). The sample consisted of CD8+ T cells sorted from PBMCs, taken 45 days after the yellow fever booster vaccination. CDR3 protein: CSVVTGGTEAFF. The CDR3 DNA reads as TGCAGCGTTGTTACAGGCGGGACTGAAGCTTTCTTT.